The 22 T cell receptor beta chains reported below all come from one sample, sequenced in a study of Graves' ophthalmopathy and Graves' hyperthyroidism. Amplified TCR beta CDR3 regions were obtained using RNA transcripts as template. RT-PCR with HTBI primers came first, then second-round multiplex PCR. TCRdb reprocessed the multiplex PCR reads via MiXCR and lists one record per CDR3 protein. There are about 660,000 distinct CDR3 sequences in the sample; roughly 39% occur only once, and over 2.5% lies in the top ten. Sequenced material: peripheral blood. Every receptor here comes from an adult man with Graves' ophthalmopathy.

The table lists this clonotype with many counts. The chain has TRBV6-2 or TRBV6-3 and TRBJ1-1; D unresolved. The V end was cut by 2 bases, the J end by 1 base, with 11 bases between. The CDR3 runs 15 residues. CDR1 and CDR2 (germline): MNHEY, SVGEGT. The DNA of the CDR3 is TGTGCCAGCAGTTACGGGGTGACGTCGAACACTGAAGCTTTCTTT. Residues: CASSYGVTSNTEAFF.

This chain joins TRBV20-1 and TRBJ2-7; TRBD2 aligns across 7 bases. V lost 1 base and J lost 5; bases outside the gene matches: 11. CDR1 and CDR2 (germline): DFQATT, SNEGSKA (reference sequence). The CDR3 sequence is 15 residues long. This CDR3 is CSARVGRGGSDEQYF. The DNA for the CDR3 is TGCAGTGCTAGAGTGGGTCGGGGCGGGAGTGACGAGCAGTACTTC.

The chain employs TRBV29-1 and TRBJ2-5, with TRBD2 identical over 9 bases. J gave up 5 bases and V 6 bases, and 13 bases lay outside the gene matches. CDR1 and CDR2 from the germline V gene are SQVTM and ANQGSEA. The CDR3 covers 15 residues. CDR3 sequence: CSVAELAGVMETQYF. The CDR3 nucleotides are TGCAGCGTGGCAGAATTAGCGGGAGTGATGGAGACCCAGTACTTC. The variable domain in full, completed from reference TRBV29-1 and TRBJ2-5, reads SAVISQKPSRDICQRGTSLTIQCQVDSQVTMMFWYRQQPGQSLTLIATANQGSEATYESGFVIDKFPISRPNLTFSTLTVSNMSPEDSSIYLCSVAELAGVMETQYFGPGTRLLVL.

This clonotype was observed many times. The V gene is TRBV5-1, the J gene TRBJ2-7, with D perhaps TRBD1 (5 bases). The CDR3 runs to 15 residues. Germline CDR1 and CDR2: SGHRS and YFSETQ. V dropped 1 base and J dropped 3 bases, with 14 bases sitting between them. The CDR3 spells CASSLLLGDSYEQYF. CDR3 sequence (DNA): TGCGCCAGCAGCTTGCTTCTAGGGGATAGCTACGAGCAGTACTTC.

Concerning this clonotype itself: This may arise from a read error, as a much more abundant clone is one base away. This chain connects TRBV20-1 to TRBJ1-3, with D perhaps TRBD1 (6 bases). Germline V gene lookup returns CDR1 DFQATT and CDR2 SNEGSKA (reference sequence). The CDR3 is 16 residues long. The CDR3 DNA is TGCAGTGCTAGAGTTCACGGCGACAGGTCTGGAGACACCATATATTTT. Protein: CSARVHGDRSGDTIYF.

As concerns this clonotype: A read error may explain this, as a much larger clone is one base away. J is TRBJ1-2 and V is TRBV7-9; no reliable D call. The CDR3 contains 16 residues. Germline assignment: CDR1 SEHNR and CDR2 FQNEAQ (reference sequence). Trimming pared 5 bases from V and 4 bases from J, leaving 20 bases between. In DNA, the CDR3 is TGTGCCAGCAGCCTCACGCGGTCAGGCCACCTCTATGGCTACACCTTC. Residues: CASSLTRSGHLYGYTF. The variable domain in full, completed from reference TRBV7-9 and TRBJ1-2, reads DTGVSQNPRHKITKRGQNVTFRCDPISEHNRLYWYRQTLGQGPEFLTYFQNEAQLEKSRLLSDRFSAERPKGSFSTLEIQRTEQGDSAMYLCASSLTRSGHLYGYTFGSGTRLTVV.

The rearrangement joins TRBV5-1 to TRBJ2-7, with 15 bases matching TRBD2. The CDR3 covers 16 residues. The germline gives CDR1 SGHRS, CDR2 YFSETQ. V lost 4 bases, J lost 1 base, and 3 bases stayed unmatched. The CDR3 loop is CASSRGLAGGSYEQYF. For the CDR3, the DNA is TGCGCCAGCAGCAGGGGACTAGCGGGAGGATCCTACGAGCAGTACTTC.

This clonotype has just a few counts. The chain couples TRBV4-1 to TRBJ1-5, with D tentatively TRBD1 (6 bases). V was pared by 0 bases and J by 4 bases, with 13 bases between. There are 16 residues in the CDR3. The germline CDR1 and CDR2 sequences are MGHRA and YSYEKL. The CDR3 region is CASSQEGVGGNQPQHF. The CDR3 DNA follows: TGCGCCAGCAGCCAAGAAGGAGTAGGGGGGAATCAGCCCCAGCATTTT.

There are many counts of this clonotype. The chain joins TRBV7-2 to TRBJ2-7; 10 bases are a match to TRBD1. The CDR3 totals 15 residues. Trimming cost V 4 bases and J 2 bases; bases outside gene matches: 5. Germline assignment: CDR1 SGHTA and CDR2 FQGNSA. This CDR3 reads CASSSATGGTYEQYF. DNA for the CDR3: TGTGCCAGCAGCTCCGCGACAGGGGGCACCTACGAGCAGTACTTC.

This clonotype occurred many times. V is TRBV29-1 and J is TRBJ1-4, with D possibly being TRBD1 (5 bases). Per the germline V gene, CDR1 is SQVTM and CDR2 is ANQGSEA. V dropped 7 bases and J dropped 0 bases, with 12 bases sitting between them. This CDR3 spans 14 amino acids. CDR3 region: CSGTDSATNEKLFF. The CDR3, as DNA: TGCAGCGGGACCGACAGTGCAACTAATGAAAAACTGTTTTTT.

This clonotype was observed at least ten times. The V gene is TRBV12-3 or TRBV12-4, the J gene TRBJ2-5, with 7 bases matching TRBD1. V was pared by 4 bases and J by 3 bases, with 8 bases of the junction left unmatched. CDR3 length: 15 amino acids. Here the CDR3 reads CASSSKGTVEETQYF. DNA for the CDR3: TGTGCCAGCAGTTCCAAGGGGACAGTCGAAGAGACCCAGTACTTC.

A remark on this clonotype: A junction boundary mismatches the germline segment, possibly from a read error. The chain couples TRBV11-2 to TRBJ1-1, with unresolved D. The V gene's germline CDR1 is SGHAT and CDR2 FQNNGV. CDR3 length: 15 residues. Here the CDR3 DNA reads TGCGCCAGCAGCCAAGATACAGAAATGAACACTGAAGCTTTCTTT. It yields the protein CASSQDTEMNTEAFF.

At least ten counts were recorded for this clonotype. The V call is TRBV29-1, the J call TRBJ2-3; no clear D. CDR3 length: 12 amino acids. The germline V gene encodes CDR1 SQVTM and CDR2 ANQGSEA. The V and J ends lost 6 bases and 4 bases respectively, with 11 bases between them. The DNA of the CDR3 is TGCAGCGTGGTTTCCGGCGCAGATACGCAGTATTTT. Its translation: CSVVSGADTQYF.

V usage is TRBV12-3 or TRBV12-4 and J usage is TRBJ1-1; 7 positions agree with TRBD1. J was trimmed by 1 base and V by 4 bases; bases with no gene match: 6. There are 15 residues in the CDR3. CDR3 protein: CASSSLRDRNTEAFF. CDR3 coding DNA: TGTGCCAGCAGTTCTCTCCGGGACAGGAACACTGAAGCTTTCTTT.

The chain uses TRBV25-1 and TRBJ1-1; the match to TRBD1 covers 10 bases. Germline assignment: CDR1 MGHDK and CDR2 SYGVNS. The CDR3 has 20 amino acids. J was trimmed by 1 base and V by 5 bases; bases with no gene match: 19. The CDR3 sequence: CASSFPMRGTGAETNTEAFF. The CDR3 DNA is TGTGCCAGCAGTTTCCCCATGCGCGGGACAGGGGCGGAGACGAACACTGAAGCTTTCTTT. The entire variable domain, with the rest obtained from reference TRBV25-1 and TRBJ1-1, is as follows: EADIYQTPRYLVIGTGKKITLECSQTMGHDKMYWYQQDPGMELHLIHYSYGVNSTEKGDLSSESTVSRIRTEHFPLTLESARPSHTSQYLCASSFPMRGTGAETNTEAFFGQGTRLTVV.

This clonotype was counted ten times or more. The V gene is TRBV24-1, the J gene TRBJ1-5; D not resolved. V lost 4 bases and J 7 bases, leaving 19 bases between the germline ends. Germline V gives CDR1 KGHDR, CDR2 SFDVKD. The CDR3 sequence is 16 residues long. CDR3 sequence: CATSDTPGSPGQPQHF. CDR3 nucleotide sequence: TGTGCCACCAGTGACACTCCCGGTAGCCCCGGACAGCCCCAGCATTTT.

The chain recombines TRBV11-2 with TRBJ2-7; weak D call: TRBD2 (6 bases). V was pared by 1 base and J by 2 bases, with 15 bases between. The CDR3 covers 16 residues. Per germline, CDR1 SGHAT and CDR2 FQNNGV. CDR3 DNA: TGTGCCAGCAGCTTAGTTTTGACGGGAGAGGCCTACGAGCAGTACTTC. It codes for CASSLVLTGEAYEQYF. Full variable domain (remainder filled in from reference TRBV11-2 and TRBJ2-7): EAGVAQSPRYKIIEKRQSVAFWCNPISGHATLYWYQQILGQGPKLLIQFQNNGVVDDSQLPKDRFSAERLKGVDSTLKIQPAKLEDSAVYLCASSLVLTGEAYEQYFGPGTRLTVT.

V and J are TRBV2 and TRBJ2-2, with no clear D. The CDR3 runs to 16 residues. Trimming stripped 11 bases from V and 0 bases from J, with 19 bases between. CDR1 and CDR2 (germline): SNHLY, FYNNEI. The CDR3 DNA is TGTGCCTGGAGTGTACGGCCTGTCGCGAACACCGGGGAGCTGTTTTTT. Translated, it gives CAWSVRPVANTGELFF.

This clonotype was seen ten or more times. The J gene is TRBJ2-7, the V gene TRBV20-1; D is possibly TRBD1 or TRBD2 (5 bases each). The CDR3 is 14 amino acids. Germline V CDR1 and CDR2: DFQATT, SNEGSKA (reference sequence). V shed 0 bases and J shed 2 bases, with 11 bases lying between them. CDR3 nucleotide sequence: TGCAGTGCTAGAGATGCCCGGGGCCCCTACGAGCAGTACTTC. Its translation is CSARDARGPYEQYF.

The chain combines TRBV29-1 with TRBJ2-3; weak D call: TRBD2 (5 bases). Trimming pared 3 bases from V and 4 bases from J, leaving 8 bases between. The CDR3 contains 12 residues. The V gene's germline CDR1 is SQVTM and CDR2 ANQGSEA. This CDR3 is CSVELGADTQYF. CDR3 nucleotide sequence: TGCAGCGTTGAGTTGGGAGCAGATACGCAGTATTTT.

This clonotype showed up many times. V usage is TRBV4-2 and J usage is TRBJ2-5; maybe TRBD2 (5 bases). CDR1 is LGHNA, CDR2 YNFKEQ, per germline. V lost 0 bases to trimming and J lost 7 bases, with 15 bases between them. The CDR3 consists of 15 residues. The CDR3: CASSQDLPSKGTQYF. The CDR3 nucleotides read TGTGCCAGCAGCCAAGATCTCCCTAGCAAAGGGACCCAGTACTTC.

This clonotype was seen many times. The chain links TRBV5-1 to TRBJ2-5; 7 nucleotides line up with TRBD1. The CDR3 loop spans 17 amino acids. The trim removed 5 bases at V and 5 bases at J, leaving 18 bases unmatched. CDR1 is SGHRS, CDR2 YFSETQ, per germline. CDR3 loop: CASSYLGARQGVETQYF. CDR3 coding DNA: TGCGCCAGCAGTTACCTTGGGGCGAGACAGGGTGTTGAGACCCAGTACTTC.